This T cell receptor beta chain was profiled in a study of Ad26.COV2.S vaccination and SARS-CoV-2 variants. Study-wide context: Donor had been placed in the Ad26.COV2.S arm of the COV1001 trial. General study findings and limits: Vaccine recipients showed a spike-specific TCR breadth that was higher than in placebo recipients.

The germline CDR1 and CDR2 sequences are SGHRS and YFSETQ. This CDR3 is 17 amino acids long. With V trimmed by 0 bases and J by 4 bases, 10 bases remained unmatched. Comments on this clone: Antigen specificity is unknown.

Regarding treatment: around 19 received Ad26.COV2.S at low or high dose, single or two shots; several received placebo; per-sample allocation not given. At day 63 after the first vaccine or placebo injection, samples were drawn. Expression of Wuhan-strain SARS-CoV-2 spike came from the Ad26 vector that formed the vaccine. The repertoire was sequenced with immunoSEQ multiplex PCR; TCRdb's copy has only in-frame clones and lacks some. The repertoire holds some 320,000 clones, with roughly 86% as singletons. The sequenced sample was peripheral blood, obtained in a trial of Ad26.COV2.S vaccine versus placebo. The chain combines TRBV5-1 with TRBJ1-5; 7 bases match TRBD1. The TCR was taken from a person aged 18-65 years who received the Ad26.COV2.S COVID-19 vaccine or a placebo. CDR3 loop: CASSLVPTGVGNQPQHF. CDR3 nucleotides: TGCGCCAGCAGCTTGGTCCCCACAGGGGTCGGGAATCAGCCCCAGCATTTT.